In this sample, the clone carrying this TCR beta chain turned up once. The same CDR3 also results from other DNA sequences found in this sample. This sample stems from a study of T cell changes during pregnancy in multiple sclerosis. The repertoire was sequenced with immunoSEQ multiplex PCR; TCRdb's copy has only in-frame clones and lacks some. This table has 50,000 to 70,000 clones, around 93% appearing once. J lost 4 bases, V lost 4 bases, and 4 bases had no gene match. This CDR3 is built from 16 residues. Looked up from germline, CDR1 is SGHRS and CDR2 is YFSETQ. The sequencing used peripheral blood, collected after pregnancy. The chain recombines TRBV5-1 with TRBJ2-2; 13 bases line up with TRBD2. The receptor was isolated from a female donor with multiple sclerosis, enrolled in a pregnancy study. The CDR3 sequence: CASSVGLAGATGELFF. CDR3 DNA: TGCGCCAGCAGCGTCGGACTAGCGGGAGCCACCGGGGAGCTGTTTTTT.